Listed below are T cell receptor beta chains from one sample, sequenced in a study of siplizumab effects on memory and regulatory T cells. The repertoire was sequenced with immunoSEQ multiplex PCR; TCRdb's copy has only in-frame clones and lacks some. The top ten clones hold 0.14% to 0.15% of a sample with 100,000 or so clones, 91% of them seen once. Sample: CD4+ T cells sorted from blood. Every receptor here comes from a human donor in good health. Both conserved end residues are part of each CDR3. Fields, in order: CDR3 protein, J gene, V gene, D gene. A D gene is named only where the DNA matches it firmly.

CATGTGALTTDTQYF	TRBJ2-3	TRBV27	NA
CASSDSSSYEQYF	TRBJ2-7	TRBV10-1	NA
CASSLERGDTDTQYF	TRBJ2-3	TRBV5-4	TRBD2
CASSPQTGSNEQFF	TRBJ2-1	TRBV6-5	TRBD1
CASSRFADSNQPQHF	TRBJ1-5	TRBV6-5	NA
CATSLGGQPGEAFF	TRBJ1-1	TRBV13	NA
CASSLVGGELFF	TRBJ2-2	TRBV7-2	NA
CASSITEKYGYTF	TRBJ1-2	TRBV7-2	NA
CASSPLSGGSSTDTQYF	TRBJ2-3	TRBV7-6	TRBD2
CASSLERGGYEKLFF	TRBJ1-4	TRBV7-2	NA
CASSFTQVGTNEKLFF	TRBJ1-4	TRBV6-5	NA